This TCR beta chain was captured in a study of blood T cells in healthy people across ages. The V gene lost 6 bases and the J gene lost 3 bases, with 15 bases spanning the gap. This CDR3 has 13 amino acids. Germline CDR1 is DFQATT and CDR2 is SNEGSKA (reference sequence). A second roughly 6 to 12 cycle PCR used barcoded and J-beta primers. TCRdb called the 5' RACE reads again in MiXCR, with one record for every CDR3 protein. This sample yields approximately 800,000 distinct CDR3 sequences, of which 20% to 30% are seen a single time; around 3.6% belongs to the top ten. These same data were also listed under a study on T cells of mothers and their children. This second report adds: Over 5 children and their three healthy Caucasian mothers were the donors. Sample barcodes plus 2-4 random nucleotides came from the M1S primer.

Specimen: blood. The genes are TRBV20-1 and TRBJ2-7; no firm D call. The receptor was isolated from a boy younger than 18 in good health. This chain's CDR3 is CSAPTTTGYEQYF. The CDR3 bases are TGCAGTGCCCCGACCACAACGGGCTACGAGCAGTACTTC.